This T cell receptor beta chain stems from a study of patients and donors after allogeneic stem cell transplantation. This clonotype has more than one count but fewer than ten. The CDR3 spans 18 residues. J was trimmed by 8 bases and V by 2 bases; bases with no gene match: 15. Germline V gene data show CDR1 as MNHEY and CDR2 as SVGEGT. TCRdb passed the RT-PCR reads through MiXCR, listing each CDR3 protein once. Of roughly 960,000 distinct CDR3 sequences detected, 15% to 20% appear once; the ten largest clones hold around 6%. The V call is TRBV6-2 or TRBV6-3, the J call TRBJ1-6; TRBD1 agrees at 7 bases. The sample taken for sequencing was blood, either unsorted or a sorted T cell fraction (not recorded which). The clonotype comes from a human donor who was either an allogeneic HSCT recipient or a stem cell or donor lymphocyte infusion donor (not recorded which). It is not recorded whose cells these are; they may come from a transplant donor. CDR3 loop: CASSYDRAAVGLDSPLHF. CDR3 coding DNA: TGTGCCAGCAGTTACGACAGGGCCGCCGTGGGACTAGATTCACCCCTCCACTTT.